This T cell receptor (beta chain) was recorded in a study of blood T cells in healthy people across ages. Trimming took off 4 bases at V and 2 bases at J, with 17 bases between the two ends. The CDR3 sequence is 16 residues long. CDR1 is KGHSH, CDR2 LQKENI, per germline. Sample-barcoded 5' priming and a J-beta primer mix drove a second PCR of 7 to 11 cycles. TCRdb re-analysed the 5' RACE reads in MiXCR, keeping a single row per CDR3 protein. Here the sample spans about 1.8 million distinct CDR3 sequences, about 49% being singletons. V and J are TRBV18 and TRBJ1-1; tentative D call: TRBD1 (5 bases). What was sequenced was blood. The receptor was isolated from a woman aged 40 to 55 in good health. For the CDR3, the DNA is TGTGCCAGCTCACTCGGTACAGGATGGGTAAACACTGAAGCTTTCTTT. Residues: CASSLGTGWVNTEAFF.